Listed here are 20 T cell receptor beta chains from one sample, sequenced in a study of OX40 agonist ivuxolimab in advanced cancers. Libraries were prepared by immunoSEQ multiplex PCR; TCRdb keeps only in-frame clonotypes and omits some of them. The data contain approximately 70,000 clones, approximately 80% of them singletons. This specimen was CD4+ or CD8+ T cells sorted from blood, taken in a trial of the OX40 agonist ivuxolimab. The receptors were sampled from an adult with an advanced solid tumor such as melanoma, head and neck, liver or kidney cancer.

The J gene is TRBJ2-7, the V gene TRBV7-9; a possible D gene is TRBD1 (6 bases). This CDR3 is built from 14 residues. V was shortened by 4 bases and J by 4 bases, with 14 bases between the two germline ends. CDR1 SEHNR and CDR2 FQNEAQ come from the germline V gene (reference sequence). CDR3: CASSYGTPLYEQYV. CDR3 nucleotide sequence: TGTGCCAGCAGCTACGGGACACCACTTTACGAGCAGTACGTC.

The chain couples TRBV11-2 to TRBJ2-1, with 10 bases identical to TRBD2. V gave up 4 bases and J gave up 6 bases; unmatched junction bases: 6. This CDR3 has 15 residues. From germline, CDR1 is SGHAT and CDR2 FQNNGV. The CDR3 protein is CASSSSSGRANEQFF. The CDR3 DNA follows: TGTGCCAGCAGCTCGTCAAGCGGGAGGGCCAATGAGCAGTTCTTC.

The V call is TRBV7-6, the J call TRBJ1-2, with a weak D call TRBD1 (5 bases). CDR1 and CDR2 (germline): SGHVS, FNYEAQ. CDR3 size: 13 residues. V shed 5 bases and J shed 5 bases, with 12 bases lying between them. The DNA of the CDR3 is TGTGCCAGCAGCCCCCCGGGGGTTTATGGCTACACCTTC. It encodes CASSPPGVYGYTF.

The chain joins TRBV6-5 to TRBJ2-7, with 8 bases aligning to TRBD1. The germline CDR1 and CDR2 sequences are MNHEY and SVGAGI. Trimming took 5 bases from V and 5 from J; bases not matched to a gene: 11. The CDR3 runs to 15 residues. The chain's CDR3 is CASSKNRDRGDEQYF. CDR3 sequence (DNA): TGTGCCAGCAGTAAAAACCGAGACAGGGGCGACGAGCAGTACTTC.

The V and J genes are TRBV10-3 and TRBJ2-3; D is uncertain. CDR1 is ENHRY, CDR2 SYGVKD, per germline. V was trimmed by 5 bases and J by 3 bases, leaving 12 bases between them. There are 14 residues in the CDR3. CDR3 loop: CAISQGLTTDTQYF. The CDR3 DNA sequence: TGTGCCATCAGTCAAGGGTTGACGACAGATACGCAGTATTTT.

This clone was counted only a few times. The chain uses TRBV7-2 and TRBJ1-6; D gene ambiguous. The V gene lost 4 bases and the J gene lost 6 bases, with 13 bases spanning the gap. The CDR3 runs 15 residues. Germline values: CDR1 SGHTA, CDR2 FQGNSA. The CDR3 DNA follows: TGTGCCAGCAGCTCCCAAGGCAGGACTAATTCACCCCTCCACTTT. This translates into CASSSQGRTNSPLHF. Combining the CDR3 with reference TRBV7-2 and TRBJ1-6 gives the whole variable domain GAGVSQSPSNKVTEKGKDVELRCDPISGHTALYWYRQSLGQGLEFLIYFQGNSAPDKSGLPSDRFSAERTGGSVSTLTIQRTQQEDSAVYLCASSSQGRTNSPLHFGNGTRLTVT.

Only one count was recorded for this clone. The CDR3 region has the DNA TGTGCCAGCAGCTCCTCCGGGACAGGGATTAGGACAGATACGCAGTATTTT. Translating gives CASSSSGTGIRTDTQYF. The V call is TRBV7-9, the J call TRBJ2-3, with 9 nucleotides matching TRBD1. This CDR3 has 17 amino acids. The trim removed 4 bases at V and 3 bases at J, leaving 11 bases unmatched. The germline V gene has CDR1 SEHNR and CDR2 FQNEAQ (reference sequence).

The chain joins TRBV6-6 to TRBJ2-5; 11 bases line up with TRBD2. CDR1 MNHNY and CDR2 SVGAGI come from the germline V gene (reference sequence). This CDR3 has 16 residues. Trimming removed 6 bases from V and 5 bases from J; junction bases left unmatched: 11. The CDR3 DNA sequence: TGTGCCAGCAGCGAGGTAGTAGCGGGAGGGACGGAGACCCAGTACTTC. Protein: CASSEVVAGGTETQYF.

The chain joins TRBV4-2 to TRBJ2-2, with D possibly TRBD2 on 5 matching bases. Per germline, CDR1 LGHNA and CDR2 YNFKEQ. The CDR3 totals 18 residues. V was trimmed by 0 bases and J by 7 bases, leaving 21 bases between them. The CDR3 here is CASSQDSKSSSISGELFF. The CDR3, as DNA: TGTGCCAGCAGCCAAGATTCGAAGAGTTCTAGCATAAGCGGGGAGCTGTTTTTT.

V is TRBV28 and J is TRBJ2-3; 10 bases are a match to TRBD1. Trimming removed 5 bases from V and 14 bases from J; junction bases left unmatched: 7. The germline gives CDR1 MDHEN, CDR2 SYDVKM. The CDR3 consists of 12 residues. The CDR3 sequence: CASSPGGDRGYF. CDR3 DNA: TGTGCCAGCAGTCCCGGGGGGGACAGGGGGTATTTT. The variable domain in full, with the rest retrieved from reference TRBV28 and TRBJ2-3, is DVKVTQSSRYLVKRTGEKVFLECVQDMDHENMFWYRQDPGLGLRLIYFSYDVKMKEKGDIPEGYSVSREKKERFSLILESASTNQTSMYLCASSPGGDRGYFGPGTRLTVL.

The chain is built from TRBV27 and TRBJ2-7; no clear D gene. The CDR3 has 15 residues. CDR1 is MNHEY and CDR2 is SMNVEV in the germline V gene (reference sequence). V lost 0 bases and J 0 bases, leaving 9 bases between the germline ends. The CDR3 nucleotides are TGTGCCAGCAGTTTATCGTCCCAGAGCTCCTACGAGCAGTACGTC. This sequence encodes CASSLSSQSSYEQYV.

The CDR3 DNA reads as TGTGCCAGCAGCGGGGACGGGAACTCCTACAATGAGCAGTTCTTC. This sequence encodes CASSGDGNSYNEQFF. The rearrangement uses TRBV9 and TRBJ2-1; D might be TRBD1 or TRBD2, each matching 5 bases. V dropped 3 bases and J dropped 0 bases, with 10 bases sitting between them. The length of the CDR3 is 15 residues. The germline CDR1 and CDR2 sequences are SGDLS and YYNGEE.

The chain recombines TRBV19 with TRBJ2-1; 12 nucleotides align to TRBD2. The germline gives CDR1 LNHDA, CDR2 SQIVND (reference sequence). The CDR3 runs 17 residues. Trimming took 6 bases from V and 3 from J; bases not matched to a gene: 9. The CDR3 DNA reads as TGTGCCAGTAGAGGGGCTAGCGGGAGGGAAGACTACAATGAGCAGTTCTTC. Translation gives CASRGASGREDYNEQFF. The full variable domain, in which reference TRBV19 and TRBJ2-1 provide the parts outside the CDR3, is DGGITQSPKYLFRKEGQNVTLSCEQNLNHDAMYWYRQDPGQGLRLIYYSQIVNDFQKGDIAEGYSVSREKKESFPLTVTSAQKNPTAFYLCASRGASGREDYNEQFFGPGTRLTVL.

The chain combines TRBV5-5 with TRBJ1-2; TRBD1 agrees at 9 bases. This CDR3 is 15 amino acids long. V shed 0 bases, J shed 5 bases, and the junction held 5 bases outside the gene matches. Germline V gene sequence: CDR1 SGHKS, CDR2 YYEKEE (reference sequence). CDR3 in amino acids: CASSLAGTGLYGYTF. CDR3 sequence (DNA): TGTGCCAGCAGCTTGGCGGGGACAGGGCTGTATGGCTACACCTTC. Full variable domain (missing parts from reference TRBV5-5 and TRBJ1-2): DAGVTQSPTHLIKTRGQQVTLRCSPISGHKSVSWYQQVLGQGPQFIFQYYEKEERGRGNFPDRFSARQFPNYSSELNVNALLLGDSALYLCASSLAGTGLYGYTFGSGTRLTVV.

The gene calls are TRBV10-1 and TRBJ1-1, with 12 bases fitting TRBD1. V shed 6 bases and J 2 bases; nucleotides not matched to a gene: 1. The germline CDR1 and CDR2 sequences are WNHNN and SYGVQD (reference sequence). The CDR3 is made up of 14 amino acids. The CDR3 region is CASRGQGANTEAFF. For the CDR3, the DNA is TGCGCCAGCAGGGGACAGGGGGCCAACACTGAAGCTTTCTTT.

The rearrangement uses TRBV28 and TRBJ2-1; D remains ambiguous. Trimming left V 2 bases short and J 2 bases short, with 1 base between. The CDR3 has 12 amino acids. The germline gives CDR1 MDHEN, CDR2 SYDVKM. The CDR3 here is CASSLPYNEQFF. In nucleotides, the CDR3 is TGTGCCAGCAGTTTACCCTACAATGAGCAGTTCTTC.

Notes on this clone: No DNA is shown, since the ends of the CDR3 on it are uncertain; the CDR3 is the one TCRdb lists. J is TRBJ1-6 and V is TRBV21-1; whether TRBD1, the table's D call, matches the DNA was not checked. TRBV21-1 is annotated as a pseudogene. The CDR3 is 16 amino acids in total, end residues counted. CDR3 sequence: CASSVGTGSYNSPLHF.

The rearrangement links TRBV7-9 to TRBJ1-3; D may be TRBD1 (6 bases). CDR3 length equals 15 residues. V lost 10 bases, J lost 2 bases, and 18 bases lay in between. Germline CDR1 and CDR2: SEHNR and FQNEAQ (reference sequence). The CDR3, as DNA: TGTGCCACCCAACGGATCACAGGGCCTGGAAACACCATATATTTT. Protein: CATQRITGPGNTIYF.

This clone was counted a single time. This chain connects TRBV5-5 to TRBJ1-5; weak D call: TRBD1 (5 bases). CDR1 SGHKS and CDR2 YYEKEE come from the germline V gene (reference sequence). CDR3 length: 16 amino acids. The V end was cut by 0 bases, the J end by 6 bases, with 16 bases between. As DNA, the CDR3 is TGTGCCAGCAGCTTGGATGCAGGGATTATTACTCAGCCCCAGCATTTT. It translates to CASSLDAGIITQPQHF.

This chain joins TRBV30 and TRBJ1-2; TRBD1 is a possible D gene (5 bases). Germline lookup yields CDR1 GTSNPN and CDR2 SVGIG (reference sequence). Trimming pared 3 bases from V and 7 bases from J, leaving 15 bases between. The length of the CDR3 is 13 residues. DNA of the CDR3: TGTGCCTGGAGGAGGGGAGGGAGCGGTGGCTACACCTTC. The encoded protein is CAWRRGGSGGYTF.